The table lists the clone carrying this T cell receptor (beta chain) with a few counts. Antigen: not known. This CDR3 is built from 16 residues. CDR1 and CDR2 (germline): MNHEY, SMNVEV (reference sequence). With V trimmed by 5 bases and J by 4 bases, 10 bases remained unmatched. This record belongs to a study of cytomegalovirus exposure and HLA in healthy donors. Whole-study results and caveats: Upon later analysis, TCR association rates were observed to vary by HLA locus, being highest for DRB1 and lowest for HLA-C. At a 0.05 false discovery rate, a later analysis found over 15,000 TCR beta sequences to be associated with HLA alleles.

The primer mix had 60 Vbeta and 13 Jbeta primers. Per the original methods: A follow-up analysis tallied tens of millions of unique TCR beta chains, approximately 11 million shared. Sequencing used immunoSEQ multiplex PCR; TCRdb keeps in-frame clones, though not all of them. The V and J calls and the clone size are those of that table, but D and trimming were determined from the DNA. The repertoire consists of about 76,000 clones, with roughly two thirds occurring once and the leading ten covering roughly 4.9%. The sequenced sample consisted of PBMCs. The source of this sequence is a man aged 60 to 75 in good health and CMV-seropositive. The V and J genes are TRBV27 and TRBJ2-4, with 8 nucleotides matching TRBD1. CDR3 sequence (DNA): TGTGCCAGCAGTCTCCGACAGGGGTCCGTAAAAAACATTCAGTACTTC. Its protein is CASSLRQGSVKNIQYF.